The next 9 T cell receptor beta chains were all read from a single sample in a study of blood T cell repertoires in COVID-19. Repertoires were generated with immunoSEQ multiplex PCR, while TCRdb's copy carries only in-frame clones and drops some. Of about 33,000 clones listed, just under 80% are singletons. The sample taken for sequencing was peripheral blood. The receptors originated from a man aged 80 or over with acute or convalescent COVID-19.

The chain recombines TRBV7-6 with TRBJ2-6, with 7 positions matching TRBD2. CDR3 length: 18 amino acids. Germline values: CDR1 SGHVS, CDR2 FNYEAQ. The V gene end was trimmed by 5 bases and the J gene end by 3 bases; junction bases not matched to a gene: 13. CDR3: CASSRLNWGGGGANVLTF. In DNA, the CDR3 is TGTGCCAGCAGCCGCCTGAACTGGGGGGGTGGTGGGGCCAACGTCCTGACTTTC.

The chain employs TRBV6-6 and TRBJ1-4; D uncertain. Germline values: CDR1 MNHNY, CDR2 SVGAGI (reference sequence). V lost 6 bases and J lost 8, with 7 bases in between. The CDR3 is made up of 11 amino acids. DNA of the CDR3: TGTGCCAGCAGCCCCTCCGAAAAACTGTTTTTT. Encoded protein: CASSPSEKLFF.

The chain recombines TRBV9 with TRBJ1-4; 7 bases map to TRBD1. CDR3 length equals 14 residues. V shed 3 bases, J shed 8 bases, and the junction held 7 bases outside the gene matches. The germline CDR1 and CDR2 sequences are SGDLS and YYNGEE. In DNA form, the CDR3 reads TGTGCCAGCAGCGGAGGTGGGACAGCCGAAAAACTGTTTTTT. Amino acids: CASSGGGTAEKLFF.

This chain links TRBV13 with TRBJ1-2; D might be TRBD1 (6 bases). The CDR3 loop spans 14 amino acids. With 5 bases removed from V and 6 bases from J, the gap between germline ends came to 16 bases. The germline V gene has CDR1 PRHDT and CDR2 FYEKMQ (reference sequence). In nucleotides, the CDR3 is TGTGCCAGCAGCAAATCGGCAGGGACACATGGCTACACCTTC. Translating gives CASSKSAGTHGYTF.

The chain links TRBV12-5 to TRBJ2-5; possible D gene TRBD1, 5 bases. V was cut by 5 bases and J by 5 bases, with 15 bases left in between. The CDR3 totals 14 residues. Germline V CDR1 and CDR2: LGHNT, FRNRAP. CDR3 sequence (DNA): TGTGCTAGTGGTCCGGGCAGGGCGCGGGAGACCCAGTACTTC. The encoded protein is CASGPGRARETQYF. The whole variable domain, filled in from reference TRBV12-5 and TRBJ2-5, reads DARVTQTPRHKVTEMGQEVTMRCQPILGHNTVFWYRQTMMQGLELLAYFRNRAPLDDSGMPKDRFSAEMPDATLATLKIQPSEPRDSAVYFCASGPGRARETQYFGPGTRLLVL.

The chain joins TRBV7-6 to TRBJ2-1; the match to TRBD1 covers 8 bases. The CDR3 contains 14 residues. After removal of 3 bases from V and 7 bases from J, the junction contained 5 bases not matched to a gene. Per the germline V gene, CDR1 is SGHVS and CDR2 is FNYEAQ. CDR3 amino acids: CASSLGQVVNEQFF. CDR3 in DNA: TGTGCCAGCAGCTTGGGACAGGTAGTTAATGAGCAGTTCTTC.

V usage is TRBV7-9 and J usage is TRBJ2-1; D possibly corresponds to TRBD1 (5 bases). This CDR3 spans 15 amino acids. V lost 6 bases and J 4 bases, leaving 16 bases between the germline ends. Per germline, CDR1 SEHNR and CDR2 FQNEAQ (reference sequence). CDR3 nucleotide sequence: TGTGCCAGCAGTCAAAGGGGTTCCGCTTACAATGAGCAGTTCTTC. This sequence encodes CASSQRGSAYNEQFF. The complete variable domain, with remaining parts taken from reference TRBV7-9 and TRBJ2-1, reads DTGVSQNPRHKITKRGQNVTFRCDPISEHNRLYWYRQTLGQGPEFLTYFQNEAQLEKSRLLSDRFSAERPKGSFSTLEIQRTEQGDSAMYLCASSQRGSAYNEQFFGPGTRLTVL.

This chain uses TRBV6-2 or TRBV6-3 with TRBJ1-2, with a weak D call TRBD1 (5 bases). The CDR3 contains 15 residues. Trimming left V 6 bases short and J 3 bases short, with 17 bases between. CDR1 MNHEY and CDR2 SVGEGT come from the germline V gene. CDR3 bases: TGTGCCAGCAGCCCACCGGTTGGGGCCCACTATGGCTACACCTTC. Amino acids: CASSPPVGAHYGYTF.

The J gene is TRBJ1-2, the V gene TRBV24-1, with TRBD1 as a possible D gene (6 bases). The V and J ends lost 4 bases and 4 bases respectively, with 9 bases between them. The CDR3 is made up of 13 amino acids. Germline-derived CDR1 and CDR2 are KGHDR and SFDVKD. CDR3 nucleotide sequence: TGTGCCACCAGTGAGGGGGCATTCTATGGCTACACCTTC. Translated, it gives CATSEGAFYGYTF.